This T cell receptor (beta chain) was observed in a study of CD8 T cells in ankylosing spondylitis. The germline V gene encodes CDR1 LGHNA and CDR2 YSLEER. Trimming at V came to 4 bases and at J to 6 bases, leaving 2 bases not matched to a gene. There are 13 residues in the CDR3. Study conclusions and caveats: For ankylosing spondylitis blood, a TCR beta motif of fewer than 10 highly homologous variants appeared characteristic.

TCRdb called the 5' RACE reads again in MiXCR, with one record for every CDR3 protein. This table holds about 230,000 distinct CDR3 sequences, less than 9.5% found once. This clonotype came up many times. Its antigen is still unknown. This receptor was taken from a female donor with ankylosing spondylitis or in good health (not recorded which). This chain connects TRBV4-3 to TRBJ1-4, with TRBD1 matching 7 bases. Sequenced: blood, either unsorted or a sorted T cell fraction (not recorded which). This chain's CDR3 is CASSRDRDEKLFF. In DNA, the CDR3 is TGCGCCAGCAGCCGGGACAGAGATGAAAAACTGTTTTTT.